The 3 T cell receptor beta chains given below trace back to one sample, sequenced in a study of T cell responses to AZD1222 COVID-19 vaccine. Only in-frame clones appear in the TCRdb table, and some are missing; sequencing was by immunoSEQ multiplex PCR. The sample lists approximately 160,000 clones, under 95% occurring once. Material: peripheral blood, obtained 28 days after the second AZD1222 dose. Receptors originate from an adult who received the AZD1222 COVID-19 vaccine.

In its sample, this clone was seen once. The gene calls are TRBV5-1 and TRBJ1-1, with D possibly being TRBD1 (6 bases). The CDR3 is 13 residues long. The ends were cut back, 2 bases at V and 3 bases at J, with 8 bases in the middle. Per germline, CDR1 SGHRS and CDR2 YFSETQ. The CDR3 bases are TGCGCCAGCAGCTTACAGGGATACACTGAAGCTTTCTTT. This translates into CASSLQGYTEAFF. The full variable domain, its missing parts supplied by reference TRBV5-1 and TRBJ1-1, is KAGVTQTPRYLIKTRGQQVTLSCSPISGHRSVSWYQQTPGQGLQFLFEYFSETQRNKGNFPGRFSGRQFSNSRSEMNVSTLELGDSALYLCASSLQGYTEAFFGQGTRLTVV.

The rearrangement uses TRBV2 and TRBJ1-1, with 9 bases that match TRBD1. The CDR3 has 14 amino acids. Germline V lookup: CDR1 SNHLY, CDR2 FYNNEI. Trimming at V came to 6 bases and at J to 4 bases, leaving 6 bases not matched to a gene. The CDR3: CASSPQGAGTEAFF. The CDR3, as DNA: TGTGCCAGCAGCCCACAGGGGGCGGGCACTGAAGCTTTCTTT.

The rearrangement joins TRBV12-3 or TRBV12-4 to TRBJ1-6; 7 positions agree with TRBD1. The junction had 0 bases not matched to a gene; V was cut back by 6 bases and J by 4 bases. The CDR3 is 13 amino acids. The CDR3 loop reads CASRGQYNSPLHF. The CDR3 nucleotides read TGTGCCAGCAGGGGACAGTATAATTCACCCCTCCACTTT.